The clone carrying this TCR beta chain was observed at least ten times. No antigen is known for it. CDR1 and CDR2 (germline): SGHTA, FQGNSA. The CDR3 consists of 14 residues. The V gene lost 5 bases and the J gene lost 1 base, with 10 bases spanning the gap. The source of the sample is a study of T cell repertoires in cytomegalovirus infection. Across the whole study: Researchers turned to recently identified HLA-C-restricted CMV epitopes as well as well-studied HLA-B-restricted ones.

Each CDR3 protein is one row after TCRdb ran MiXCR on the reads. The sample contains around 900,000 distinct CDR3 sequences, roughly 31% of which appear only once. The sample here was cultured CD8+ T cells from PBMCs, taken from culture after CMV antigen stimulation. The genes are TRBV7-2 and TRBJ2-3; either TRBD1 or TRBD2 may fit D (5 bases each). The TCR was taken from a human donor in good health (CMV status not recorded). Some clones in this sample may be carry-over from other donors' samples. The DNA for the CDR3 is TGTGCCAGCAGCCTCGGGGCGCGCACAGATACGCAGTATTTT. Its translation: CASSLGARTDTQYF.